This paragraph covers one T cell receptor (beta chain) sequence. This sample stems from a study of blood T cell repertoires in COVID-19. Study members were between roughly 18 and 100 years old and lived in 24 US regions. This CDR3 comprises 13 residues. The V gene lost 3 bases and the J gene lost 6 bases, with 13 bases spanning the gap. Germline V lookup: CDR1 SGDLS, CDR2 YYNGEE. TCRdb keeps only in-frame clones here, not all; method: immunoSEQ multiplex PCR. The table shows about 220,000 clones, with just over 85% occurring only once. The sequence was collected from a woman aged 40-49 years with acute COVID-19. The sample consisted of PBMCs or T cells enriched from blood (not recorded which). The rearrangement joins TRBV9 to TRBJ2-7; maybe TRBD2 (7 bases). The chain's CDR3 is CASSAGEGSEQYV. The CDR3 bases are TGTGCCAGCAGCGCAGGGGAGGGAAGCGAGCAGTACGTC.